A single sample gave rise to the 16 T cell receptor beta chains below, sequenced in a study of long-term antiretroviral therapy in people with HIV. The assay, immunoSEQ v3.0, was run at survey level. Clones were read by immunoSEQ multiplex PCR, and TCRdb kept only the in-frame ones, dropping some. The sample gives 7,500 to 10,000 clones, 80% to 90% of which show up once; around a sixth is in the top ten. The source was unsorted PBMCs, collected 0.7 years after starting antiretroviral therapy. Source of these receptors: a middle-aged man with HIV.

This chain links TRBV7-9 with TRBJ1-1; 10 bases line up with TRBD1. CDR1 and CDR2 (germline): SEHNR, FQNEAQ (reference sequence). The junction had 7 bases not matched to a gene; V was cut back by 5 bases and J by 1 base. The CDR3 has 16 residues. The CDR3 DNA sequence: TGTGCCAGCAGCACCCGAGGGACAGGGGCGAACACTGAAGCTTTCTTT. Translating it yields CASSTRGTGANTEAFF.

The chain recombines TRBV15 with TRBJ2-3; 7 bases align to TRBD2. The CDR3 runs to 12 residues. The V gene end was trimmed by 5 bases and the J gene end by 11 bases; junction bases not matched to a gene: 7. Germline V CDR1 and CDR2: LNHNV, YYDKDF (reference sequence). The CDR3 region is CATSPGGKGQYF. Written as DNA, the CDR3 is TGTGCCACCAGCCCGGGAGGAAAAGGGCAGTATTTT.

The chain has TRBV18 and TRBJ2-4; 11 nucleotides align to TRBD2. Germline assignment: CDR1 KGHSH and CDR2 LQKENI. The CDR3 is made up of 18 amino acids. Unmatched junction bases numbered 11, after V lost 1 base and J lost 6 bases. CDR3 DNA: TGTGCCAGCTCACCACTCGCTAGCGGGAGGAAAGGGGGAAACATTCAGTACTTC. Protein sequence: CASSPLASGRKGGNIQYF. The variable domain in full, completed from reference TRBV18 and TRBJ2-4, reads NAGVMQNPRHLVRRRGQEARLRCSPMKGHSHVYWYRQLPEEGLKFMVYLQKENIIDESGMPKERFSAEFPKEGPSILRIQQVVRGDSAAYFCASSPLASGRKGGNIQYFGAGTRLSVL.

This chain joins TRBV2 and TRBJ1-3; D remains unclear. V lost 2 bases and J lost 3, with 11 bases in between. The CDR3 contains 15 residues. Germline values: CDR1 SNHLY, CDR2 FYNNEI. The CDR3, as DNA: TGTGCCAGCAGTGAATCCGCGGGGTTTGGAAACACCATATATTTT. It translates to CASSESAGFGNTIYF.

V is TRBV19 and J is TRBJ1-3; D gene unclear. This CDR3 is built from 14 residues. Germline V CDR1 and CDR2: LNHDA, SQIVND (reference sequence). V was clipped by 5 bases and J by 4 bases, with 12 bases between them. CDR3 residues: CASSPNTSGNTIYF. DNA for the CDR3: TGTGCCAGTAGTCCGAATACCTCCGGAAACACCATATATTTT.

V and J are TRBV30 and TRBJ1-1; perhaps TRBD1 as D (5 bases). CDR3 length: 11 residues. The V and J ends lost 0 bases and 11 bases respectively, with 10 bases between them. CDR1 and CDR2 from the germline V gene are GTSNPN and SVGIG (reference sequence). The CDR3 bases are TGTGCCTGGAGTGTGACAGCGGGCGCTTTCTTT. Protein product: CAWSVTAGAFF. The full variable domain, its missing parts supplied by reference TRBV30 and TRBJ1-1, is SQTIHQWPATLVQPVGSPLSLECTVEGTSNPNLYWYRQAAGRGLQLLFYSVGIGQISSEVPQNLSASRPQDRQFILSSKKLLLSDSGFYLCAWSVTAGAFFGQGTRLTVV.

V is TRBV19 and J is TRBJ2-7; 14 nucleotides match TRBD2. The CDR3 is 15 amino acids. V lost 6 bases to trimming and J lost 2 bases; unmatched junction nucleotides: 3. The germline CDR1 and CDR2 sequences are LNHDA and SQIVND (reference sequence). The CDR3 nucleotides read TGTGCCAGTAGGAAGACTAGCGGGAGGGCCTACGAGCAGTACTTC. It codes for CASRKTSGRAYEQYF.

The chain is built from TRBV30 and TRBJ1-5, with unresolved D. The ends were cut back, 2 bases at V and 5 bases at J, with 10 bases in the middle. The CDR3 is 13 residues long. The germline V gene encodes CDR1 GTSNPN and CDR2 SVGIG (reference sequence). CDR3 nucleotides: TGTGCCTGGAGTTCGGCAGTCTATCAGCCCCAGCATTTT. This codes for CAWSSAVYQPQHF.

CDR3 sequence (DNA): TGTGCCAGCAGCTCCTCTAGCGGAAGCTCCTACAATGAGCAGTTCTTC. It codes for CASSSSSGSSYNEQFF. The rearrangement joins TRBV7-2 to TRBJ2-1; TRBD2 agrees at 7 bases. The CDR3 has 16 amino acids. CDR1 SGHTA and CDR2 FQGNSA come from the germline V gene. The trim removed 4 bases at V and 0 bases at J, leaving 6 bases unmatched.

The chain has TRBV5-1 and TRBJ1-1; D is undetermined. CDR3 length: 12 residues. Trimming removed 2 bases at V and 8 bases at J, with 10 bases between. Per the germline V gene, CDR1 is SGHRS and CDR2 is YFSETQ. For the CDR3, the DNA is TGCGCCAGCAGCTTCGATACGGTCGAAGCTTTCTTT. This translates into CASSFDTVEAFF.

This clone was detected only a few times. The chain links TRBV30 to TRBJ1-2; D not certain. The CDR3 loop spans 10 amino acids. Germline V gene sequence: CDR1 GTSNPN, CDR2 SVGIG (reference sequence). The V and J ends lost 8 bases and 3 bases respectively, with 7 bases between them. The CDR3 loop is CATPDYGYTF. CDR3 coding DNA: TGTGCCACCCCGGACTATGGCTACACCTTC.

This sequence joins TRBV6-4 and TRBJ2-1; 13 nucleotides align to TRBD2. The CDR3 has 15 residues. The V gene end was trimmed by 6 bases and the J gene end by 6 bases; junction bases not matched to a gene: 5. In germline, CDR1 is MRHNA, CDR2 SNTAGT. In DNA, the CDR3 is TGTGCCAGCAGCGAGGGACTAGCGGGACCCAATGAGCAGTTCTTC. Amino acids: CASSEGLAGPNEQFF.

The chain uses TRBV29-1 and TRBJ2-7; D unclear. The CDR3 length is 11 residues. Germline V gene lookup returns CDR1 SQVTM and CDR2 ANQGSEA. The V and J ends lost 4 bases and 6 bases respectively, with 10 bases between them. The CDR3 is CSVASGPEQYF. CDR3 nucleotide sequence: TGCAGCGTTGCTTCGGGTCCCGAGCAGTACTTC.

This rearrangement joins TRBV9 to TRBJ2-3, with 8 bases aligning to TRBD1. Trimming at V came to 0 bases and at J to 2 bases, leaving 17 bases not matched to a gene. This CDR3 has 20 amino acids. The V gene's germline CDR1 is SGDLS and CDR2 YYNGEE. The CDR3 DNA reads TGTGCCAGCAGCGTAGGGGGACAGGCGAAGCGTACAATATACACAGATACGCAGTATTTT. It codes for CASSVGGQAKRTIYTDTQYF.

This rearrangement joins TRBV2 to TRBJ2-2; D is perhaps TRBD1 or TRBD2 (5 bases each). The germline gives CDR1 SNHLY, CDR2 FYNNEI. The CDR3 is 14 residues long. Trimming removed 7 bases from V and 0 bases from J, with 9 bases in between. The CDR3 loop reads CASTGRANTGELFF. The CDR3, as DNA: TGTGCCAGCACGGGACGAGCGAACACCGGGGAGCTGTTTTTT.

The chain carries TRBV14 and TRBJ1-2; TRBD1 agrees at 9 bases. J gave up 2 bases and V 1 base, and 8 bases lay outside the gene matches. The CDR3 extends over 17 amino acids. The V gene's germline CDR1 is SGHDN and CDR2 FVKESK. The CDR3 is CASSQVTGGRGNYGYTF. CDR3 sequence (DNA): TGTGCCAGCAGCCAAGTAACAGGGGGCCGGGGGAACTATGGCTACACCTTC.